This record covers a single T cell receptor beta chain. Its antigen is currently unknown. The data derive from a study of T cell responses to AZD1222 COVID-19 vaccine. Study in general: Second-dose timings of about 4 or about 12 weeks were pooled.

Clones were sequenced by immunoSEQ multiplex PCR, and TCRdb holds only the in-frame ones, with some missing. The table has some 120,000 clones, roughly 88% seen once; the top ten hold approximately 8%. Study-level findings and limits: Unmutated variant regions are reportedly the target of nearly half of TCRs that are spike-specific.

V lost 0 bases, J lost 4 bases, and 4 bases lay in between. Germline CDR1 reads SGDLS; CDR2 reads YYNGEE. CDR3 length: 12 amino acids. The sequencing here drew on peripheral blood, taken on day 0 of AZD1222 vaccination. The TCR originated in an adult in good health. The chain combines TRBV9 with TRBJ2-5; no reliable D call. The CDR3 region has the DNA TGTGCCAGCAGCGTAGTCGGAGAGACCCAGTACTTC. Its protein is CASSVVGETQYF.